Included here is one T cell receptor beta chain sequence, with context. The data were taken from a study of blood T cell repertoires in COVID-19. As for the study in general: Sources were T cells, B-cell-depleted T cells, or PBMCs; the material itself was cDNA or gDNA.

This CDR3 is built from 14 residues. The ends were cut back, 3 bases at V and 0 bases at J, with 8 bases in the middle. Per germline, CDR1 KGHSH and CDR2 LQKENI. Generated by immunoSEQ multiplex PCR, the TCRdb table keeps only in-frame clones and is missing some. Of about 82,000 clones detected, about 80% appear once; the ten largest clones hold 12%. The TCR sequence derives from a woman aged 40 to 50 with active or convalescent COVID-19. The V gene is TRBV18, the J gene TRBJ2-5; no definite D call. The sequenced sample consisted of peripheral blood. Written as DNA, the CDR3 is TGTGCCAGCTCACCTTTTCAGTACCAAGAGACCCAGTACTTC. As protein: CASSPFQYQETQYF.